This TCR beta chain appears in the sequencing data of a study of shared clonotypes between healthy human individuals. Germline V gene sequence: CDR1 SGHTA, CDR2 FQGNSA. The V gene lost 1 base and the J gene lost 1 base, with 12 bases spanning the gap. The CDR3 contains 16 residues. This table comes from immunoSEQ multiplex PCR, and its TCRdb copy is limited to in-frame clones, with some not included. The repertoire holds a few million clones, with approximately 93% as singletons. Study results and limitations: Across a handful of donors, naive CD4 shared roughly 5%, naive CD8 around 4%, memory CD4 roughly 2.3%, memory CD8 0.4%. Among donors, the sharing of clonotypes was expected to be influenced by sequencing depth.

Details on this clone: What it recognizes is unknown.

The material sequenced was naive CD4+ T cells from PBMCs. The subset here: CD45RA+ positively selected. The chain links TRBV7-2 to TRBJ2-3, with D perhaps matching TRBD1 or TRBD2 (5 bases each). The TCR originated in a young man in good health. Some clones in this sample may be carry-over from other donors' samples. CDR3 protein: CASSLDGAPGTDTQYF. CDR3 nucleotide sequence: TGTGCCAGCAGCTTAGACGGGGCTCCGGGCACAGATACGCAGTATTTT.